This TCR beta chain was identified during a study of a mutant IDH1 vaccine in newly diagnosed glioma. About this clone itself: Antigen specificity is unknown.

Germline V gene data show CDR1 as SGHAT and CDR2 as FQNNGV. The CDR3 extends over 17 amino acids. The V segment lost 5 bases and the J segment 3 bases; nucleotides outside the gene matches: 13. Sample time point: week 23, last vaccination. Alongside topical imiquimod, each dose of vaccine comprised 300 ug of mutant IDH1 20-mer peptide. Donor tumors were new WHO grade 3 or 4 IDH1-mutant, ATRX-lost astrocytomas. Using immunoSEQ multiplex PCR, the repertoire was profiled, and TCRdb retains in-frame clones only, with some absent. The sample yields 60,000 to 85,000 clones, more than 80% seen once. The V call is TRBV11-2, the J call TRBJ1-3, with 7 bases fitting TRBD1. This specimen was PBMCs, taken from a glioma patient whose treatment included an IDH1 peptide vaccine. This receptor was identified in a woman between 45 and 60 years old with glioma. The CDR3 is CASSPPGQTRVGNTIYF. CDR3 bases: TGTGCCAGCAGCCCACCGGGACAGACAAGAGTTGGAAACACCATATATTTT. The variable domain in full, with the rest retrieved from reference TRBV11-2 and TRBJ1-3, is EAGVAQSPRYKIIEKRQSVAFWCNPISGHATLYWYQQILGQGPKLLIQFQNNGVVDDSQLPKDRFSAERLKGVDSTLKIQPAKLEDSAVYLCASSPPGQTRVGNTIYFGEGSWLTVV.